Each of the 16 T cell receptor beta chains below was sequenced from the same sample in a study of shared clonotypes between healthy human individuals. CD45RO negativity and positive selection for CCR7 defined naive CD8 cells, a population that excluded terminally differentiated effector memory CD45RA+ cells. The repertoire was sequenced with immunoSEQ multiplex PCR; TCRdb's copy has only in-frame clones and lacks some. The sample yields about 800,000 clones, around 96% seen once. The sample taken for sequencing was naive CD8+ T cells sorted from blood. The source is a man aged 25-45 years in good health.

This clone occurred a few times. Other DNA sequences within the sample encode an identical CDR3. The V call is TRBV7-9, the J call TRBJ2-3; no definite D call. Germline-derived CDR1 and CDR2 are SEHNR and FQNEAQ (reference sequence). This CDR3 comprises 12 residues. V was cut by 1 base and J by 6 bases, with 5 bases left in between. The CDR3 DNA sequence: TGTGCCAGCAGCTTAGATCGGGATACGCAGTATTTT. Amino acid sequence: CASSLDRDTQYF.

This chain links TRBV7-9 with TRBJ1-2; weak D call: TRBD1 (5 bases). Per the germline V gene, CDR1 is SEHNR and CDR2 is FQNEAQ (reference sequence). Trimming removed 0 bases from V and 8 bases from J, with 16 bases in between. The CDR3 consists of 15 residues. CDR3 residues: CASSLAGPRAGGYTF. The CDR3 DNA reads TGTGCCAGCAGCTTAGCGGGCCCCAGGGCCGGGGGCTACACCTTC.

The chain joins TRBV28 to TRBJ2-3, with D hard to call. Trimming cost V 5 bases and J 6 bases, with 9 bases left between them. CDR1 is MDHEN, CDR2 SYDVKM, per germline. This CDR3 spans 12 amino acids. The CDR3 reads CASSRALDTQYF. The CDR3 DNA is TGTGCCAGCAGTCGCGCATTGGATACGCAGTATTTT.

The rearrangement uses TRBV2 and TRBJ2-5; TRBD2 aligns across 8 bases. Germline trimming cut 8 bases from V and 6 bases from J; bases unmatched to any gene: 11. CDR1 and CDR2 from the germline V gene are SNHLY and FYNNEI. This CDR3 has 14 residues. In nucleotides, the CDR3 is TGTGCCAGCTTTACGGGAGGGGGTTATAAGACCCAGTACTTC. Translation gives CASFTGGGYKTQYF.

The V call is TRBV28, the J call TRBJ2-7, with no clear D. This CDR3 contains 14 residues. V was clipped by 2 bases and J by 1 base, with 9 bases between them. Germline V lookup: CDR1 MDHEN, CDR2 SYDVKM. The CDR3 loop is CASSLIADSYEQYF. The CDR3 DNA reads TGTGCCAGCAGTTTAATTGCGGATTCCTACGAGCAGTACTTC.

This chain joins TRBV29-1 and TRBJ2-7; D remains unclear. The CDR3 is made up of 12 amino acids. The V end was cut by 7 bases, the J end by 1 base, with 11 bases between. Germline values: CDR1 SQVTM, CDR2 ANQGSEA. In nucleotides, the CDR3 is TGCAGCGCTGAGGCAGATTCCTACGAGCAGTACTTC. As protein: CSAEADSYEQYF.

CDR3: CASGQGSNNQPQHF. As DNA, the CDR3 is TGTGCCAGCGGACAGGGATCTAACAATCAGCCCCAGCATTTT. This sequence joins TRBV2 and TRBJ1-5; TRBD1 matches at 8 bases. Germline trimming cut 8 bases from V and 3 bases from J; bases unmatched to any gene: 6. Per germline, CDR1 SNHLY and CDR2 FYNNEI. The CDR3 is made up of 14 amino acids.

The V call is TRBV29-1, the J call TRBJ1-2; a possible D gene is TRBD1 (6 bases). Trimming stripped 3 bases from V and 0 bases from J, with 14 bases between. The CDR3 extends over 15 amino acids. CDR1 and CDR2 from the germline V gene are SQVTM and ANQGSEA. CDR3 coding DNA: TGCAGCGTTGATTTCGACAGGCTCCCTAACTATGGCTACACCTTC. This encodes CSVDFDRLPNYGYTF.

As DNA, the CDR3 is TGTGCCAGCTCAGCGGGAAACCCCTACAATGAGCAGTTCTTC. Protein sequence: CASSAGNPYNEQFF. The rearrangement joins TRBV6-5 to TRBJ2-1; 7 positions agree with TRBD2. V was pared by 8 bases and J by 2 bases, with 6 bases of the junction left unmatched. Looked up from germline, CDR1 is MNHEY and CDR2 is SVGAGI. The CDR3 spans 14 residues.

This clone was seen once. V and J are TRBV23-1 and TRBJ1-1, with D possibly TRBD1 on 5 matching bases. TRBV23-1 is marked as an open reading frame, function uncertain. This CDR3 comprises 18 residues. Trimming cost V 0 bases and J 6 bases, with 23 bases left between them. CDR3 region: CASSQSTRVGGRGSEAFF. The CDR3 DNA sequence: TGCGCCAGCAGTCAATCTACCAGAGTCGGGGGACGGGGATCTGAAGCTTTCTTT.

This chain links TRBV9 with TRBJ2-3; 7 nucleotides align to TRBD2. Trimming at V came to 3 bases and at J to 0 bases, leaving 7 bases not matched to a gene. The CDR3 sequence is 16 residues long. CDR1 and CDR2 (germline): SGDLS, YYNGEE. The CDR3 bases are TGTGCCAGCAGCGCCGGGGGAGGGCGGAGCACAGATACGCAGTATTTT. This codes for CASSAGGGRSTDTQYF.

V usage is TRBV4-1 and J usage is TRBJ1-2; D is undetermined. Germline CDR1 is MGHRA and CDR2 is YSYEKL. CDR3 size: 15 residues. Trimming removed 0 bases from V and 0 bases from J, with 8 bases in between. CDR3 amino acids: CASSQDRRSNYGYTF. CDR3 bases: TGCGCCAGCAGCCAAGATCGGCGGTCTAACTATGGCTACACCTTC.

This clone was observed once. The rearrangement uses TRBV9 and TRBJ2-1; 9 bases map to TRBD2. V trimming: 4 bases; J trimming: 7 bases; junction bases outside the gene matches: 9. Per germline, CDR1 SGDLS and CDR2 YYNGEE. CDR3 length: 15 residues. The CDR3 is CASSPRDSGRNEQFF. CDR3 nucleotide sequence: TGTGCCAGCAGCCCGCGGGATAGCGGGAGAAATGAGCAGTTCTTC.

The rearrangement joins TRBV7-9 to TRBJ2-1; tentative D call: TRBD2 (6 bases). Trimming left V 4 bases short and J 4 bases short, with 20 bases between. CDR3 length: 17 amino acids. CDR1 is SEHNR, CDR2 FQNEAQ, per germline (reference sequence). The CDR3 spells CASSSTVAGNGYNEQFF. The CDR3 DNA reads TGTGCCAGCAGCTCGACGGTCGCGGGAAACGGGTACAATGAGCAGTTCTTC.

The chain combines TRBV29-1 with TRBJ2-7, with 10 bases matching TRBD1. Trimming took 7 bases from V and 4 from J; bases not matched to a gene: 7. The germline V gene encodes CDR1 SQVTM and CDR2 ANQGSEA. This CDR3 is built from 13 residues. The CDR3 here is CSAGGTGVYEQYF. In DNA, the CDR3 is TGCAGCGCAGGAGGGACAGGGGTTTACGAGCAGTACTTC.

V is TRBV29-1 and J is TRBJ2-3; tentatively, D is TRBD1 or TRBD2 (5 bases each). The CDR3 has 15 amino acids. Germline lookup yields CDR1 SQVTM and CDR2 ANQGSEA. V was shortened by 3 bases and J by 0 bases, with 13 bases between the two germline ends. The CDR3 protein is CSVEGVPTSTDTQYF. DNA of the CDR3: TGCAGCGTTGAGGGGGTACCTACTAGCACAGATACGCAGTATTTT.